Presented here are 26 T cell receptor beta chains from one specimen sequenced in a study of OX40 agonist ivuxolimab in advanced cancers. Some clones are missing from TCRdb's copy, which holds only in-frame ones; the method was immunoSEQ multiplex PCR. This table has tens of thousands of clones, approximately 82% appearing once. The specimen was CD4+ or CD8+ T cells sorted from blood, collected in a trial of the OX40 agonist ivuxolimab. These receptors were collected from an adult with an advanced solid tumor such as melanoma, head and neck, liver or kidney cancer.

The J gene is TRBJ2-7, the V gene TRBV6-1, with D perhaps matching TRBD1 (7 bases). V was cut by 10 bases and J by 4 bases, with 14 bases left in between. The CDR3 has 12 amino acids. CDR1 MNHNS and CDR2 SASEGT come from the germline V gene. Here the CDR3 DNA reads TGTGCCACAGGGGGGACACAATACGAGCAGTACTTC. It codes for CATGGTQYEQYF.

The J gene is TRBJ2-7, the V gene TRBV9; possibly TRBD2 for D (6 bases). V shed 0 bases and J shed 1 base, with 14 bases lying between them. The length of the CDR3 is 16 residues. From germline, CDR1 is SGDLS and CDR2 YYNGEE. Written as DNA, the CDR3 is TGTGCCAGCAGCGTAGGTGCTAGCGTGATTTCCTACGAGCAGTACTTC. As protein: CASSVGASVISYEQYF.

The chain links TRBV7-3 to TRBJ1-2; D may be TRBD1 (5 bases). V was trimmed by 1 base and J by 8 bases, leaving 17 bases between them. This CDR3 is 15 amino acids long. From germline, CDR1 is SGHTA and CDR2 FQGTGA. CDR3 region: CASSLRGDGIRGYTF. CDR3 in DNA: TGTGCCAGCAGCTTAAGAGGGGACGGAATCCGCGGCTACACCTTC.

The chain has TRBV2 and TRBJ1-2; D is possibly TRBD1 (6 bases). The CDR3 consists of 12 residues. CDR1 is SNHLY and CDR2 is FYNNEI in the germline V gene. V lost 6 bases and J 8 bases, leaving 13 bases between the germline ends. The CDR3, as DNA: TGTGCCAGCAGCCGCAGGGGTGAAGGCTACACCTTC. Amino acid sequence: CASSRRGEGYTF.

The CDR3 bases are TGTGCCATCAGCGGGGGAGTTCAAAGCACAGATACGCAGTATTTT. This codes for CAISGGVQSTDTQYF. The genes are TRBV10-3 and TRBJ2-3; the D gene is possibly TRBD2 (6 bases). CDR3 length: 15 residues. Germline V gene lookup returns CDR1 ENHRY and CDR2 SYGVKD. V was cut by 6 bases and J by 0 bases, with 13 bases left in between.

The chain links TRBV7-3 to TRBJ2-7; D unclear. CDR3 length: 16 amino acids. V lost 5 bases, J lost 3 bases, and 20 bases lay in between. The germline V gene has CDR1 SGHTA and CDR2 FQGTGA. This CDR3 is CASSPLRVSQGYEQYF. CDR3 nucleotides: TGTGCCAGCAGCCCCCTTCGAGTCTCCCAAGGCTACGAGCAGTACTTC.

This CDR3 is CASSRQGSTEAFF. CDR3 DNA: TGTGCCAGCAGCCGACAGGGGTCCACTGAAGCTTTCTTT. The chain links TRBV7-3 to TRBJ1-1, with 8 positions matching TRBD1. In germline, CDR1 is SGHTA, CDR2 FQGTGA. V trimming: 5 bases; J trimming: 4 bases; junction bases outside the gene matches: 3. The CDR3 extends over 13 amino acids. Drawing the rest from reference TRBV7-3 and TRBJ1-1, the complete variable domain is GAGVSQTPSNKVTEKGKYVELRCDPISGHTALYWYRQSLGQGPEFLIYFQGTGAADDSGLPNDRFFAVRPEGSVSTLKIQRTERGDSAVYLCASSRQGSTEAFFGQGTRLTVV.

The chain links TRBV6-4 to TRBJ2-1; 8 nucleotides align to TRBD2. The J segment lost 4 bases and the V segment lost 1 base, leaving 9 bases of the junction unmatched. This CDR3 is built from 17 residues. CDR1 is MRHNA, CDR2 SNTAGT, per germline. Here the CDR3 DNA reads TGTGCCAGCAGTGACTTCGGGGGGGGCAGAACATACAATGAGCAGTTCTTC. Protein product: CASSDFGGGRTYNEQFF.

This chain links TRBV7-6 with TRBJ2-5; 11 bases match TRBD2. The J call may be faulty, since TRBJ2-7 better matches the DNA end. There are 13 residues in the CDR3. The V gene's germline CDR1 is SGHVS and CDR2 FNYEAQ. The CDR3 DNA is TGTGCCAGCCGGGAACTAGCGGGAGCCGAGCAGTACTTC. Residues: CASRELAGAEQYF.

The chain has TRBV28 and TRBJ2-3; 8 positions match TRBD2. J gave up 6 bases and V 6 bases, and 5 bases lay outside the gene matches. Germline V gene lookup returns CDR1 MDHEN and CDR2 SYDVKM. CDR3 length equals 13 residues. DNA of the CDR3: TGTGCCAGCAGGCGGGGGGCGGAGGATACGCAGTATTTT. Translation: CASRRGAEDTQYF. The full variable domain, its missing parts supplied by reference TRBV28 and TRBJ2-3, is DVKVTQSSRYLVKRTGEKVFLECVQDMDHENMFWYRQDPGLGLRLIYFSYDVKMKEKGDIPEGYSVSREKKERFSLILESASTNQTSMYLCASRRGAEDTQYFGPGTRLTVL.

The chain carries TRBV19 and TRBJ2-3; the match to TRBD2 covers 10 bases. CDR3 length: 18 amino acids. The germline V gene encodes CDR1 LNHDA and CDR2 SQIVND (reference sequence). Trimming at V came to 1 base and at J to 4 bases, leaving 11 bases not matched to a gene. The CDR3 DNA reads as TGTGCCAGTAGTATAGGTCCGGCTAGCGGGAGCCCGGCAGATACGCAGTATTTT. It codes for CASSIGPASGSPADTQYF. The complete variable domain, with remaining parts taken from reference TRBV19 and TRBJ2-3, reads DGGITQSPKYLFRKEGQNVTLSCEQNLNHDAMYWYRQDPGQGLRLIYYSQIVNDFQKGDIAEGYSVSREKKESFPLTVTSAQKNPTAFYLCASSIGPASGSPADTQYFGPGTRLTVL.

The chain has TRBV6-1 and TRBJ2-7; tentatively, D is TRBD1 (6 bases). Looked up from germline, CDR1 is MNHNS and CDR2 is SASEGT. V lost 3 bases to trimming and J lost 2 bases, with 14 bases between them. There are 15 residues in the CDR3. The CDR3 nucleotides read TGTGCCAGCAGTGAGGCAGGGGAAGCGACCTACGAGCAGTACTTC. Its protein is CASSEAGEATYEQYF.

This clone came up a few times. V and J are TRBV28 and TRBJ1-3; 8 bases are a match to TRBD1. Unmatched junction bases numbered 6, after V lost 5 bases and J lost 3 bases. Germline CDR1 MDHEN, CDR2 SYDVKM. The CDR3 consists of 15 residues. DNA for the CDR3: TGTGCCAGCAGTCTACAGGGGGGAGGTGGAAACACCATATATTTT. This encodes CASSLQGGGGNTIYF.

The chain is built from TRBV5-4 and TRBJ1-4, with 8 bases lining up with TRBD1. With 3 bases clipped from V and 6 bases from J, the junction kept 10 bases outside the gene matches. The CDR3 loop spans 16 amino acids. Germline assignment: CDR1 SGHNT and CDR2 YYREEE (reference sequence). This CDR3 is CASSSPGTGDYEKLFF. CDR3 bases: TGTGCCAGCAGCTCCCCCGGGACAGGAGATTATGAAAAACTGTTTTTT.

The CDR3 DNA follows: TGTGCCAGCAGCTCTCCCGAGGGGGAGTACAATGAGCAGTTCTTC. It translates to CASSSPEGEYNEQFF. The chain couples TRBV9 to TRBJ2-1; D is possibly TRBD1 (6 bases). Trimming took off 4 bases at V and 4 bases at J, with 15 bases between the two ends. The CDR3 consists of 15 residues. Germline-derived CDR1 and CDR2 are SGDLS and YYNGEE.

The chain links TRBV27 to TRBJ2-5; tentatively, D is TRBD2 (5 bases). The J call may be mistaken, given a closer DNA end match to TRBJ2-7. The CDR3 covers 15 residues. Germline CDR1 and CDR2: MNHEY and SMNVEV (reference sequence). The CDR3: CASSLRTGVTYEQYF. The CDR3 region has the DNA TGTGCCAGCAGTCTACGGACTGGGGTAACCTACGAGCAGTACTTC.

The chain uses TRBV30 and TRBJ2-7; D gene ambiguous. Germline V CDR1 and CDR2: GTSNPN, SVGIG (reference sequence). The CDR3 is 11 amino acids. V was shortened by 3 bases and J by 4 bases, with 7 bases between the two germline ends. The CDR3 DNA sequence: TGTGCCTGGAGCCCCGGTTACGAGCAGTACTTC. This codes for CAWSPGYEQYF.

V is TRBV15 and J is TRBJ2-1, with 9 bases matching TRBD2. V shed 3 bases and J 7 bases; nucleotides not matched to a gene: 22. Germline V lookup: CDR1 LNHNV, CDR2 YYDKDF (reference sequence). This CDR3 has 20 residues. As DNA, the CDR3 is TGTGCCACCAGCAGCGGGGCGTTGGTAGCGGGAGACGGCGGGAGAAATGAGCAGTTCTTC. Encoded protein: CATSSGALVAGDGGRNEQFF.

This clone was counted between two and nine times. The J gene is TRBJ1-1, the V gene TRBV11-2, with 8 bases lining up with TRBD1. The CDR3 is 16 amino acids. Unmatched junction bases numbered 12, after V lost 9 bases and J lost 0 bases. Germline V gene data show CDR1 as SGHAT and CDR2 as FQNNGV. The CDR3 coding sequence is TGTGCCAGTTGGGACAGGAGAGGGGAAATGAACACTGAAGCTTTCTTT. Amino acids: CASWDRRGEMNTEAFF.

V gene TRBV11-2 combines with J gene TRBJ2-7; 7 nucleotides align to TRBD2. Germline loops: CDR1 SGHAT, CDR2 FQNNGV. The CDR3 is made up of 15 amino acids. With 0 bases clipped from V and 0 bases from J, the junction kept 2 bases outside the gene matches. The CDR3 nucleotides are TGTGCCAGCAGCTTAGAAGGCGGGAGCTCCTACGAGCAGTACTTC. Translating it yields CASSLEGGSSYEQYF.

This clone was counted only a few times. The chain combines TRBV7-9 with TRBJ1-1; D gene ambiguous. This CDR3 has 14 amino acids. The V end was cut by 5 bases, the J end by 3 bases, with 13 bases between. Germline V gene data show CDR1 as SEHNR and CDR2 as FQNEAQ (reference sequence). The CDR3 bases are TGTGCCAGCAGCCCTACCACGGACGACACTGAAGCTTTCTTT. It encodes CASSPTTDDTEAFF.

V is TRBV28 and J is TRBJ2-5, with D perhaps matching TRBD2 (6 bases). Germline CDR1 is MDHEN and CDR2 is SYDVKM. Trimming took 4 bases from V and 4 from J, leaving 10 bases between them. The CDR3 extends over 13 amino acids. CDR3 sequence: CASSWAGGETQYF. For the CDR3, the DNA is TGTGCCAGCAGTTGGGCCGGGGGAGAGACCCAGTACTTC.

The count of this clone is one. As DNA, the CDR3 is TGTGCCAGCAGCTCCTCATTAGCGGGAGGGTCGTCCTCCTACGAGCAGTACTTC. Translated: CASSSSLAGGSSSYEQYF. This sequence joins TRBV7-9 and TRBJ2-7; TRBD2 matches 11 bases. This CDR3 has 18 residues. Germline CDR1 SEHNR, CDR2 FQNEAQ (reference sequence). V trimming: 4 bases; J trimming: 0 bases; junction bases outside the gene matches: 11.

This clone was seen just once. This rearrangement joins TRBV7-3 to TRBJ2-7; 14 bases align to TRBD2. The J segment lost 7 bases and the V segment lost 4 bases, leaving 9 bases of the junction unmatched. This CDR3 comprises 16 residues. Per the germline V gene, CDR1 is SGHTA and CDR2 is FQGTGA. This CDR3 reads CASSSTSGGARWEQYF. The CDR3 DNA is TGTGCCAGCAGCTCGACTAGCGGGGGGGCCCGCTGGGAGCAGTACTTC.

The rearrangement links TRBV7-9 to TRBJ1-2; no definite D call. The V gene lost 4 bases and the J gene lost 4 bases, with 10 bases spanning the gap. This CDR3 has 13 residues. Germline CDR1 is SEHNR and CDR2 is FQNEAQ (reference sequence). CDR3 nucleotides: TGTGCCAGCAGCTCCGCCGGAGTCTATGGCTACACCTTC. It codes for CASSSAGVYGYTF.

The chain combines TRBV28 with TRBJ1-1, with a possible D match to TRBD1 (6 bases). The length of the CDR3 is 14 residues. Germline CDR1 and CDR2: MDHEN and SYDVKM. The V and J ends lost 7 bases and 4 bases respectively, with 16 bases between them. In nucleotides, the CDR3 is TGTGCCAGCAATGGGGCAGGGGCAACCACTGAAGCTTTCTTT. It encodes CASNGAGATTEAFF.